This TCR beta chain was sequenced during a study of blood T cell repertoires in COVID-19. Trimming removed 2 bases at V and 1 base at J, with 7 bases between. The CDR3 is 14 residues long. The germline gives CDR1 SGHTA, CDR2 FQGNSA. Cohorts were determined from participant-reported clinical history. Cohort 3 recovered donors had two negative PCRs, clearance, or symptom resolution. In the source study's methods: Researchers report that nucleated cell counts were estimated from reference gene primer amplification. The data were produced by immunoSEQ multiplex PCR, yet TCRdb's version contains in-frame clones alone and is incomplete. V and J calls and clone size are as listed in that table; D and trimming were resolved from the DNA. The data show 250,000 to 350,000 clones, approximately 86% seen once.

The sequence came from a woman in her twenties or thirties who had recovered from COVID-19. The chain links TRBV7-2 to TRBJ2-3, with D possibly matching TRBD2 (6 bases). The sample consisted of PBMCs or T cells enriched from blood (not recorded which). In nucleotides, the CDR3 is TGTGCCAGCAGCTTACGCGGGGGCACAGATACGCAGTATTTT. Its protein is CASSLRGGTDTQYF.